The 25 T cell receptor beta chains presented below share a single source sample, sequenced in a study of beta chain features in type 1 diabetes. The isolated RNA, all of it, was reverse transcribed, so expressed TCRB transcripts were what got sequenced. The table came from immunoSEQ multiplex PCR; TCRdb's copy has only in-frame clones and leaves some out. The sample has about 13,000 clones, about half seen once. The sample consisted of stem cell memory CD4+ T cells from blood. The source of these receptors is a man in his late teens or twenties in good health.

This clone has more than one count but fewer than ten. The chain couples TRBV29-1 to TRBJ2-3, with 7 bases aligning to TRBD2. Germline values: CDR1 SQVTM, CDR2 ANQGSEA. This CDR3 comprises 14 residues. J was trimmed by 0 bases and V by 6 bases; bases with no gene match: 6. The DNA of the CDR3 is TGCAGCGTGTTGGCCGGGGGGAGCACAGATACGCAGTATTTT. Translated, it gives CSVLAGGSTDTQYF.

The V call is TRBV2, the J call TRBJ2-3; D ambiguous. Trimming took 5 bases from V and 5 from J, leaving 11 bases between them. Germline V gene data show CDR1 as SNHLY and CDR2 as FYNNEI. This CDR3 is built from 13 residues. This CDR3 reads CASSYTQRDTQYF. CDR3 in DNA: TGTGCCAGCAGTTATACCCAGCGAGATACGCAGTATTTT.

The chain links TRBV7-9 to TRBJ2-5; 9 bases map to TRBD1. The V and J ends lost 4 bases and 4 bases, in that order; junction bases with no gene match: 4. Germline assignment: CDR1 SEHNR and CDR2 FQNEAQ (reference sequence). The CDR3 length is 14 residues. The CDR3 is CASSSDRGRETQYF. Written as DNA, the CDR3 is TGTGCCAGCAGCTCGGACAGGGGTCGAGAGACCCAGTACTTC. The full variable domain, rest sourced from reference TRBV7-9 and TRBJ2-5, is DTGVSQNPRHKITKRGQNVTFRCDPISEHNRLYWYRQTLGQGPEFLTYFQNEAQLEKSRLLSDRFSAERPKGSFSTLEIQRTEQGDSAMYLCASSSDRGRETQYFGPGTRLLVL.

This sequence joins TRBV7-3 and TRBJ2-7, with TRBD1 matching 7 bases. The CDR3 runs to 13 residues. Unmatched junction bases numbered 5, after V lost 5 bases and J lost 4 bases. Germline assignment: CDR1 SGHTA and CDR2 FQGTGA. CDR3 region: CASSLGTAYEQYF. The CDR3, as DNA: TGTGCCAGCAGCCTCGGGACAGCTTACGAGCAGTACTTC.

The V and J genes are TRBV29-1 and TRBJ2-1; tentative D call: TRBD1 (5 bases). The CDR3 length is 15 residues. V gave up 5 bases and J gave up 3 bases, with 17 bases separating them. Germline V CDR1 and CDR2: SQVTM, ANQGSEA. This CDR3 is CSVSWRLTVYNEQFF. As DNA, the CDR3 is TGCAGCGTTAGCTGGCGACTGACAGTCTACAATGAGCAGTTCTTC.

CDR3 residues: CASRPQGHEQYF. In nucleotides, the CDR3 is TGCGCCAGCAGACCACAGGGCCACGAGCAGTACTTC. This chain uses TRBV23-1 with TRBJ2-7; perhaps TRBD1 as D (6 bases). TRBV23-1 is annotated as an ORF whose role is uncertain. The CDR3 contains 12 residues. V lost 6 bases to trimming and J lost 5 bases, with 11 bases between them.

The V and J genes are TRBV25-1 and TRBJ1-3; weak D call: TRBD1 (6 bases). This CDR3 has 12 amino acids. Trimming stripped 9 bases from V and 1 base from J, with 7 bases between. Per germline, CDR1 MGHDK and CDR2 SYGVNS. The CDR3 sequence is CARGGSGNTIYF. The CDR3 DNA reads as TGTGCCAGAGGGGGATCTGGAAACACCATATATTTT. Variable domain in full (rest from reference TRBV25-1 and TRBJ1-3): EADIYQTPRYLVIGTGKKITLECSQTMGHDKMYWYQQDPGMELHLIHYSYGVNSTEKGDLSSESTVSRIRTEHFPLTLESARPSHTSQYLCARGGSGNTIYFGEGSWLTVV.

The chain recombines TRBV5-1 with TRBJ1-2; TRBD1 is a possible D gene (6 bases). Trimming took 4 bases from V and 0 from J, leaving 16 bases between them. Germline lookup yields CDR1 SGHRS and CDR2 YFSETQ. The CDR3 is 16 residues long. The CDR3 DNA is TGCGCCAGCAGCCCGCGGGGGTGGACAGCTAACTATGGCTACACCTTC. It yields the protein CASSPRGWTANYGYTF. Based on the CDR3 plus reference TRBV5-1 and TRBJ1-2, the full variable domain is KAGVTQTPRYLIKTRGQQVTLSCSPISGHRSVSWYQQTPGQGLQFLFEYFSETQRNKGNFPGRFSGRQFSNSRSEMNVSTLELGDSALYLCASSPRGWTANYGYTFGSGTRLTVV.

The chain recombines TRBV4-3 with TRBJ2-7; TRBD1 aligns across 11 bases. The J segment lost 6 bases and the V segment lost 0 bases, leaving 7 bases of the junction unmatched. This CDR3 spans 16 amino acids. Germline V gives CDR1 LGHNA, CDR2 YSLEER. The CDR3 loop reads CASSQDPLGQGAEQYF. For the CDR3, the DNA is TGCGCCAGCAGCCAAGATCCCTTAGGACAGGGGGCCGAGCAGTACTTC.

This clone has only a few counts. This sequence joins TRBV7-8 and TRBJ1-1; D gene uncertain. Looked up from germline, CDR1 is SGHVS and CDR2 is FQNEAQ. This CDR3 region has 15 residues. Trimming took 3 bases from V and 5 from J, leaving 16 bases between them. CDR3 bases: TGTGCCAGCAGCTTCAGGCAGCCCGGGGAAACTGAAGCTTTCTTT. This gives the protein CASSFRQPGETEAFF.

CDR3 sequence: CASSQRRGRETQYF. As DNA, the CDR3 is TGCGCCAGCAGCCAGCGGAGGGGCCGTGAGACCCAGTACTTC. The chain joins TRBV4-3 to TRBJ2-5; D is perhaps TRBD2 (6 bases). From germline, CDR1 is LGHNA and CDR2 YSLEER. V was trimmed by 3 bases and J by 5 bases, leaving 13 bases between them. CDR3 length: 14 amino acids.

A remark on this clone: An end of the junction differs from the germline gene, which may be a read error. The chain couples TRBV5-4 to TRBJ2-1; 7 bases match TRBD1. CDR3 length: 15 residues. In germline, CDR1 is SGHNT, CDR2 YYREEE (reference sequence). Here the CDR3 reads CASSLRQGNLGPKIF. Written as DNA, the CDR3 is TGTGCCAGCAGCTTGCGACAGGGAAACCTCGGTCCGAAGATCTTC.

This chain uses TRBV18 with TRBJ1-2; TRBD1 is a possible D gene (5 bases). The germline V gene has CDR1 KGHSH and CDR2 LQKENI. The CDR3 length is 16 residues. V lost 3 bases and J 0 bases, leaving 14 bases between the germline ends. The CDR3 is CASSPTGQGPNYGYTF. The DNA of the CDR3 is TGTGCCAGCTCACCGACTGGCCAGGGCCCTAACTATGGCTACACCTTC.

The chain links TRBV5-1 to TRBJ1-2; maybe TRBD1 (6 bases). The CDR3 contains 13 residues. Germline assignment: CDR1 SGHRS and CDR2 YFSETQ. V was cut by 3 bases and J by 8 bases, with 14 bases left in between. CDR3 sequence (DNA): TGCGCCAGCAGCTCCTCAGGGGCGCGAGGCTACACCTTC. Translating gives CASSSSGARGYTF.

This clone was seen a few times. V gene TRBV18 combines with J gene TRBJ2-5, with a possible D match to TRBD2 (5 bases). The V gene's germline CDR1 is KGHSH and CDR2 LQKENI. Trimming removed 6 bases from V and 2 bases from J, with 16 bases in between. The CDR3 is 15 residues long. The CDR3 DNA sequence: TGTGCCAGCTCGAAGGAGAGGGCCGGACAAGAGACCCAGTACTTC. Translating it yields CASSKERAGQETQYF.

The chain combines TRBV9 with TRBJ1-3, with 7 positions matching TRBD1. The CDR3 is 15 amino acids. Germline V lookup: CDR1 SGDLS, CDR2 YYNGEE. The ends lost 4 bases at V and 4 bases at J; junction bases unmatched: 8. Here the CDR3 DNA reads TGTGCCAGCAGCACAGGGGATCTTCGCGGAAACACCATATATTTT. It is translated as CASSTGDLRGNTIYF.

The CDR3 is CASRAAGARDTQYF. The CDR3, as DNA: TGTGCCAGTCGTGCTGCGGGGGCCAGAGATACGCAGTATTTT. This chain connects TRBV6-5 to TRBJ2-3; TRBD2 might be the D (7 bases). Trimming removed 9 bases at V and 5 bases at J, with 18 bases between. CDR3 size: 14 residues. Germline lookup yields CDR1 MNHEY and CDR2 SVGAGI.

The chain combines TRBV19 with TRBJ2-5; 9 nucleotides match TRBD2. Matching the DNA end better, TRBJ2-7 makes the J call doubtful. CDR3 length: 17 amino acids. Germline-derived CDR1 and CDR2 are LNHDA and SQIVND (reference sequence). The CDR3 protein is CASSIAGGDGDAYEQYF. For the CDR3, the DNA is TGTGCCAGTAGTATCGCGGGGGGGGACGGAGATGCCTACGAGCAGTACTTC.

The chain uses TRBV5-1 and TRBJ2-3; a possible D gene is TRBD2 (7 bases). There are 17 residues in the CDR3. V shed 4 bases and J shed 1 base, with 19 bases lying between them. The germline V gene has CDR1 SGHRS and CDR2 YFSETQ. The CDR3 coding sequence is TGCGCCAGCAGCCCGGGCGCGGGGGCGTTGGGCACAGATACGCAGTATTTT. Its protein is CASSPGAGALGTDTQYF.

The V call is TRBV25-1, the J call TRBJ1-2; TRBD1 aligns across 10 bases. CDR1 MGHDK and CDR2 SYGVNS come from the germline V gene. This CDR3 comprises 16 residues. The J segment lost 3 bases and the V segment lost 6 bases, leaving 10 bases of the junction unmatched. CDR3 loop: CASSLTGTGAYYGYTF. CDR3 coding DNA: TGTGCCAGCAGCCTAACCGGGACAGGGGCTTACTATGGCTACACCTTC.

The chain carries TRBV5-4 and TRBJ1-5; the D is unclear. This CDR3 comprises 13 residues. V was clipped by 7 bases and J by 2 bases, with 10 bases between them. Germline lookup yields CDR1 SGHNT and CDR2 YYREEE (reference sequence). This chain's CDR3 is CASCPRGNQPQHF. The CDR3 nucleotides are TGTGCCAGCTGCCCGCGGGGCAATCAGCCCCAGCATTTT. The full variable domain, its missing parts supplied by reference TRBV5-4 and TRBJ1-5, is ETGVTQSPTHLIKTRGQQVTLRCSSQSGHNTVSWYQQALGQGPQFIFQYYREEENGRGNFPPRFSGLQFPNYSSELNVNALELDDSALYLCASCPRGNQPQHFGDGTRLSIL.

Only a few counts were recorded for this clone. The chain links TRBV15 to TRBJ2-7, with 7 bases that match TRBD1. Unmatched junction bases numbered 9, after V lost 4 bases and J lost 3 bases. The CDR3 has 15 amino acids. The germline CDR1 and CDR2 sequences are LNHNV and YYDKDF (reference sequence). CDR3 in amino acids: CATSKTTGRFYEQYF. CDR3 nucleotide sequence: TGTGCCACCAGCAAAACGACAGGGCGCTTCTACGAGCAGTACTTC.

The genes are TRBV7-2 and TRBJ1-6; TRBD1 matches at 9 bases. The CDR3 is made up of 19 amino acids. Germline V lookup: CDR1 SGHTA, CDR2 FQGNSA. Unmatched junction bases numbered 10, after V lost 4 bases and J lost 0 bases. The CDR3 region has the DNA TGTGCCAGCAGCTCACCTGCAGGGACAGGGAGCTCCTATAATTCACCCCTCCACTTT. Its protein is CASSSPAGTGSSYNSPLHF.

The rearrangement links TRBV18 to TRBJ1-3; D remains ambiguous. This CDR3 is 13 amino acids long. V lost 6 bases, J lost 6 bases, and 12 bases lay in between. Germline V gives CDR1 KGHSH, CDR2 LQKENI. CDR3 in amino acids: CASSQAGENTIYF. The CDR3 DNA is TGTGCCAGCTCTCAGGCCGGGGAAAACACCATATATTTT.

V usage is TRBV14 and J usage is TRBJ2-7; TRBD1 matches 8 bases. This CDR3 contains 14 residues. V shed 3 bases and J 3 bases; nucleotides not matched to a gene: 4. CDR1 SGHDN and CDR2 FVKESK come from the germline V gene. The CDR3 coding sequence is TGTGCCAGCAGCCATTACGGACAGGGCTACGAGCAGTACTTC. Translated: CASSHYGQGYEQYF.